The present entry profiles one T cell receptor beta chain with its context. Its specificity is unknown. With 60 Vbeta and 13 Jbeta primers, the PCR was carried out. Generated by immunoSEQ multiplex PCR, the TCRdb table keeps only in-frame clones and is missing some. The top ten hold around 6.4% of the sample, which has roughly 110,000 clones, under 80% seen once. The CDR3 contains 16 residues. Trimming took 4 bases from V and 6 from J, leaving 21 bases between them. Germline V gene data show CDR1 as SEHNR and CDR2 as FQNEAQ (reference sequence). The sample is drawn from a study of cytomegalovirus exposure and HLA in healthy donors. Study outcomes and limitations: In a later analysis, at a false discovery rate of 0.05, 15,000 to 20,000 TCR beta sequences matched HLA alleles. Indistinguishable V segments, including TRBV6-2 and TRBV6-3, were excluded.

V gene TRBV7-9 combines with J gene TRBJ1-2; maybe TRBD1 (6 bases). The specimen sequenced was PBMCs. This receptor was obtained from a woman in her fifties or sixties in good health and CMV-seropositive. The CDR3 nucleotides are TGTGCCAGCAGCTCATCTAAGCCATCTGACAGGCATGGCTACACCTTC. It codes for CASSSSKPSDRHGYTF.